Here is one TCR beta chain with its context. TCR beta CDR3 regions were amplified from RNA. HTBI primers were used for first-round RT-PCR of the TCR CDR3. Using its own MiXCR run on the multiplex PCR reads, TCRdb lists one record per CDR3 protein. The table has roughly 350,000 distinct CDR3 sequences, roughly 13% seen once. The data belong to a study of T cells in Graves' hyperthyroidism and ophthalmopathy. Looked up from germline, CDR1 is SEHNR and CDR2 is FQNEAQ (reference sequence). The V and J ends lost 5 bases and 4 bases, in that order; junction bases with no gene match: 8. The CDR3 contains 15 residues.

This TCR derives from a woman aged 25 to 39 with Graves' hyperthyroidism. Sequencing used blood. This chain connects TRBV7-9 to TRBJ2-3; TRBD1 matches 8 bases. Here the CDR3 reads CASSRPTGEADTQYF. Written as DNA, the CDR3 is TGTGCCAGCAGCAGACCGACAGGGGAGGCAGATACGCAGTATTTT.